A single sample gave rise to the 5 T cell receptor beta chains below, sequenced in a study of cytomegalovirus exposure and HLA in healthy donors (dated by TCRdb to 2015 to 2018). The library was built by means of the immunoSEQ multiplex PCR assay. For the multiplex PCR, a mixture combining 60 forward primers for TCR Vbeta segments and 13 reverse primers for TCR Jbeta segments was used. As stored in TCRdb, this immuneACCESS dataset retains in-frame rearrangements with V and J assigned. A fraction of the clones does not appear; measured against another copy, unresolved V genes explain less than half of the discrepancy, and the remainder lacks a known reason. In all, the sample holds 200,000 to 250,000 clones, and more than 75% of those were seen once. Clones ranked in the top ten supply around 0.23% of the sample. The specimen was PBMCs. The receptor set was obtained from a girl aged 2 to 9 in good health and CMV-seronegative.

The chain joins TRBV7-9 to TRBJ1-2; 7 nucleotides align to TRBD1. Losses at the gene ends were 6 bases for V and 4 bases for J; bases not matched to a gene: 14. The CDR3 has 16 residues. Germline V gene data show CDR1 as SEHNR and CDR2 as FQNEAQ (reference sequence). The CDR3 spells CASSSGTVDRGYGYTF. Here the CDR3 DNA reads TGTGCCAGCAGTTCCGGGACAGTGGACCGTGGCTATGGCTACACCTTC.

The chain combines TRBV6-5 with TRBJ2-4; no definite D call. The CDR3 consists of 13 residues. Germline CDR1 is MNHEY and CDR2 is SVGAGI. Trimming cost V 2 bases and J 8 bases, with 10 bases left between them. CDR3 in amino acids: CASSYGRWDIQYF. The CDR3 nucleotides read TGTGCCAGCAGTTACGGCAGGTGGGACATTCAGTACTTC.

The V gene is TRBV19, the J gene TRBJ1-2; D ambiguous. The CDR3 spans 13 residues. The germline gives CDR1 LNHDA, CDR2 SQIVND (reference sequence). Between the trimmed V and J ends, which lost 5 bases and 3 bases, there was a span of 10 bases. DNA of the CDR3: TGTGCCAGTAGTCTCCCCGGTGACTATGGCTACACCTTC. Protein product: CASSLPGDYGYTF. Using reference TRBV19 and TRBJ1-2 for the parts outside the CDR3, the full variable domain is DGGITQSPKYLFRKEGQNVTLSCEQNLNHDAMYWYRQDPGQGLRLIYYSQIVNDFQKGDIAEGYSVSREKKESFPLTVTSAQKNPTAFYLCASSLPGDYGYTFGSGTRLTVV.

The V gene is TRBV5-1, the J gene TRBJ2-5; 7 bases match TRBD1. J was trimmed by 4 bases and V by 0 bases; bases with no gene match: 6. This CDR3 is 15 amino acids long. CDR1 SGHRS and CDR2 YFSETQ come from the germline V gene. The CDR3 reads CASSLEKRGLETQYF. CDR3 in DNA: TGCGCCAGCAGCTTGGAGAAAAGGGGGCTAGAGACCCAGTACTTC.

This clone was picked up one time. The chain is built from TRBV23-1 and TRBJ2-1; D perhaps matches TRBD2 (7 bases). TRBV23-1 is an ORF, with its function uncertain. CDR3 size: 16 residues. V was trimmed by 0 bases and J by 4 bases, leaving 13 bases between them. CDR3 coding DNA: TGCGCCAGCAGTCAATCGAGGGGGGGCCGATACAATGAGCAGTTCTTC. It yields the protein CASSQSRGGRYNEQFF.